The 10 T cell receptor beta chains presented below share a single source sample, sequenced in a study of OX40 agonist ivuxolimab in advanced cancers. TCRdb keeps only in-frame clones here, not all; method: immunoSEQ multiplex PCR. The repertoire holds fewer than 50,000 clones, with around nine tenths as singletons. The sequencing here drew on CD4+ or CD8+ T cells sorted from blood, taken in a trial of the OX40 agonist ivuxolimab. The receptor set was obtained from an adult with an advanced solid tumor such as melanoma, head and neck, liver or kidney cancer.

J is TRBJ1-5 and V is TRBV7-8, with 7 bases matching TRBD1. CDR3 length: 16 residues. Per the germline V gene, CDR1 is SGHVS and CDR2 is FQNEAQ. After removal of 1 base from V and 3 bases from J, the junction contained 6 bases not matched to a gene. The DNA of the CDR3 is TGTGCCAGCAGCTTAGAGATGGGACAGTACAATCAGCCCCAGCATTTT. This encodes CASSLEMGQYNQPQHF.

CDR3 bases: TGTGCCAGCAAGGTTAAAGGTGCGAACACCGGGGAGCTGTTTTTT. Protein product: CASKVKGANTGELFF. This rearrangement joins TRBV27 to TRBJ2-2, with no clear D. The CDR3 contains 15 residues. Trimming took off 7 bases at V and 0 bases at J, with 12 bases between the two ends. Per germline, CDR1 MNHEY and CDR2 SMNVEV (reference sequence).

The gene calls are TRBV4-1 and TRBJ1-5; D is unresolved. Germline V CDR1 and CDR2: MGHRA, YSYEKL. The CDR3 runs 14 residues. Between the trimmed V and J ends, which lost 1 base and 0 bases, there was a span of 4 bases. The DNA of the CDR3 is TGCGCCAGCAGCCAAGTCAATAGCAATCAGCCCCAGCATTTT. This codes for CASSQVNSNQPQHF.

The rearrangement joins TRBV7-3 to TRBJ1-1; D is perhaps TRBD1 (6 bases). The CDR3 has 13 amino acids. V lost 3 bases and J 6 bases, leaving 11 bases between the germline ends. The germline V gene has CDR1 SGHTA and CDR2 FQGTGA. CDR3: CASSFAGVPEAFF. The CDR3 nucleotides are TGTGCCAGCAGCTTTGCAGGGGTCCCTGAAGCTTTCTTT.

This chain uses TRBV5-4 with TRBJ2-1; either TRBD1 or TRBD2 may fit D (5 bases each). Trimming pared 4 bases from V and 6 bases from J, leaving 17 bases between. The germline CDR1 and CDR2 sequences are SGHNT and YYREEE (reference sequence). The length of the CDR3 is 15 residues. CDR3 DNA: TGTGCCAGCAGCAACGGTGAGGGGCGTTCCAATGAGCAGTTCTTC. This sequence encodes CASSNGEGRSNEQFF. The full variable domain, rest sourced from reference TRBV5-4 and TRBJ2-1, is ETGVTQSPTHLIKTRGQQVTLRCSSQSGHNTVSWYQQALGQGPQFIFQYYREEENGRGNFPPRFSGLQFPNYSSELNVNALELDDSALYLCASSNGEGRSNEQFFGPGTRLTVL.

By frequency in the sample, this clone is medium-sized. The DNA for the CDR3 is TGTGCCAGCAGCTTTTATGGGGGGCCCTACGAGCAGTACTTC. This codes for CASSFYGGPYEQYF. The chain couples TRBV5-4 to TRBJ2-7; D may be TRBD1 or TRBD2 (6 bases each). This CDR3 has 14 residues. Germline CDR1 and CDR2: SGHNT and YYREEE (reference sequence). V gave up 2 bases and J gave up 2 bases, with 11 bases separating them.

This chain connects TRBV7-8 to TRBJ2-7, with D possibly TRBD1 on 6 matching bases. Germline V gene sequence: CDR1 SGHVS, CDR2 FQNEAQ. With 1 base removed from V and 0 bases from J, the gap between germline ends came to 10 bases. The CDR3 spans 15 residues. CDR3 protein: CASSLVQGPSYEQYF. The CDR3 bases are TGTGCCAGCAGCTTAGTACAGGGACCCTCCTACGAGCAGTACTTC. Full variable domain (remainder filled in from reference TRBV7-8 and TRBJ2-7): GAGVSQSPRYKVAKRGQDVALRCDPISGHVSLFWYQQALGQGPEFLTYFQNEAQLDKSGLPSDRFFAERPEGSVSTLKIQRTQQEDSAVYLCASSLVQGPSYEQYFGPGTRLTVT.

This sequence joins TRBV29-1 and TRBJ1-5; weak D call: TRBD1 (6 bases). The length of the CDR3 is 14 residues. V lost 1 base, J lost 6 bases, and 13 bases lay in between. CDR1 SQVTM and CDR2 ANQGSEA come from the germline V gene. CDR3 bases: TGCAGCGTTGAAGGCTCAGGGGATGGTCAGCCCCAGCATTTT. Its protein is CSVEGSGDGQPQHF.

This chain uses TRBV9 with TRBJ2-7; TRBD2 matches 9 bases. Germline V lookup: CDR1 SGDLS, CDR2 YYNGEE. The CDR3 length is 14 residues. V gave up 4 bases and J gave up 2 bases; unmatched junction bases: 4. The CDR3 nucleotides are TGTGCCAGCAGCCTTAGCGGGGGCCCCTACGAGCAGTACTTC. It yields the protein CASSLSGGPYEQYF.

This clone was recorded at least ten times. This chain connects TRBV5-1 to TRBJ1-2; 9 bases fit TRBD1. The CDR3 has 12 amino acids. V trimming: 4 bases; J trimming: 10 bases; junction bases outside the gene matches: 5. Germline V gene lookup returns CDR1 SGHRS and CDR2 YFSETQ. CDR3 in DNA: TGCGCCAGCAGCCGGGACAGGGTGATCTACACCTTC. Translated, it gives CASSRDRVIYTF.